The 32 T cell receptor beta chains given below trace back to one sample, sequenced in a study of blood T cells in healthy people across ages. Using a J-beta primer mix together with a sample-barcoded 5' primer, a second PCR was run for roughly 6 to 11 cycles. TCRdb re-derived calls from the 5' RACE reads in MiXCR, one entry per CDR3 protein. The sample consists of about 680,000 distinct CDR3 sequences, 45% to 50% of them appearing once. The sequenced material came from blood. Source of these receptors: an older woman in good health.

CDR3 sequence reads: CASSDWGKVAQYF. CDR3 nucleotides: TGTGCCAGCAGTGATTGGGGAAAAGTCGCGCAGTATTTT. The rearrangement links TRBV25-1 to TRBJ2-3, with D unresolved. In germline, CDR1 is MGHDK, CDR2 SYGVNS. The ends were cut back, 3 bases at V and 10 bases at J, with 14 bases in the middle. The CDR3 loop spans 13 amino acids.

This clonotype was counted a few times. V and J are TRBV20-1 and TRBJ2-5, with 11 bases lining up with TRBD2. The CDR3 extends over 14 amino acids. V lost 3 bases and J lost 5; bases outside the gene matches: 5. Germline values: CDR1 DFQATT, CDR2 SNEGSKA (reference sequence). The CDR3 is CSASVLAGVETQYF. The CDR3 coding sequence is TGCAGTGCTAGTGTACTAGCGGGAGTTGAGACCCAGTACTTC.

In this sample, this clonotype turned up a few times. This rearrangement joins TRBV4-2 to TRBJ1-1; 12 nucleotides match TRBD1. The V gene end was trimmed by 2 bases and the J gene end by 10 bases; junction bases not matched to a gene: 11. The CDR3 length is 16 residues. Germline loops: CDR1 LGHNA, CDR2 YNFKEQ. In DNA, the CDR3 is TGTGCCAGCAGCCAACCGGGACAGGGGGCGCATAGGAGAGCTTTCTTT. Protein product: CASSQPGQGAHRRAFF.

This clonotype was counted a single time. This chain links TRBV7-8 with TRBJ2-4, with 11 nucleotides matching TRBD1. The assigned J gene may be wrong: the sequence end matches TRBJ2-7 better. CDR1 and CDR2 from the germline V gene are SGHVS and FQNEAQ. The CDR3 length is 16 residues. CDR3: CASTGGTGGTLSEQYF. The CDR3 DNA is TGTGCCAGCACCGGCGGGACAGGGGGAACTTTGTCCGAGCAGTACTTC.

The chain is built from TRBV10-3 and TRBJ1-1; possibly TRBD1 for D (5 bases). V was clipped by 6 bases and J by 5 bases, with 7 bases between them. The CDR3 is made up of 11 amino acids. Germline V gene data show CDR1 as ENHRY and CDR2 as SYGVKD. CDR3 sequence reads: CAISQGTEAFF. CDR3 nucleotide sequence: TGTGCCATCAGCCAGGGAACTGAAGCTTTCTTT.

This clonotype was picked up many times. The chain combines TRBV7-2 with TRBJ1-1; D not certain. This CDR3 has 14 residues. Germline V gives CDR1 SGHTA, CDR2 FQGNSA. Trimming left V 7 bases short and J 0 bases short, with 12 bases between. This CDR3 reads CASITAPVNTEAFF. The CDR3 coding sequence is TGTGCCAGCATCACAGCTCCTGTGAACACTGAAGCTTTCTTT.

The V call is TRBV25-1, the J call TRBJ2-1; TRBD2 matches at 12 bases. The V and J ends lost 3 bases and 2 bases, in that order; junction bases with no gene match: 2. The CDR3 spans 16 residues. Germline V gene sequence: CDR1 MGHDK, CDR2 SYGVNS. The DNA of the CDR3 is TGTGCCAGCAGTGAGACTAGCGGGAGCGCCTACAATGAGCAGTTCTTC. It translates to CASSETSGSAYNEQFF.

The chain recombines TRBV10-3 with TRBJ2-6; 11 bases align to TRBD1. V lost 4 bases to trimming and J lost 1 base; unmatched junction nucleotides: 3. CDR1 and CDR2 from the germline V gene are ENHRY and SYGVKD. CDR3 length: 17 amino acids. CDR3: CAISVGTGGSGANVLTF. CDR3 nucleotide sequence: TGTGCCATCAGTGTAGGGACAGGGGGATCTGGGGCCAACGTCCTGACTTTC.

This clonotype occurred a few times. The chain employs TRBV7-2 and TRBJ2-5, with D unclear. The germline V gene encodes CDR1 SGHTA and CDR2 FQGNSA. The CDR3 is 13 residues long. V lost 3 bases to trimming and J lost 4 bases, with 9 bases between them. CDR3 amino acids: CASSFGPIETQYF. The DNA of the CDR3 is TGTGCCAGCAGCTTTGGACCTATAGAGACCCAGTACTTC.

This clonotype was found a few times. The chain links TRBV5-6 to TRBJ2-3, with D possibly being TRBD1 or TRBD2 (6 bases each). In germline, CDR1 is SGHDT, CDR2 YYEEEE. The CDR3 spans 15 residues. Trimming pared 4 bases from V and 5 bases from J, leaving 17 bases between. DNA for the CDR3: TGTGCCAGCAGCCCGGTAGGGGGGCTTGGAGATACGCAGTATTTT. Protein sequence: CASSPVGGLGDTQYF.

The chain joins TRBV9 to TRBJ2-5; a possible D gene is TRBD2 (7 bases). Germline V gene lookup returns CDR1 SGDLS and CDR2 YYNGEE. This CDR3 spans 15 amino acids. The ends were cut back, 3 bases at V and 5 bases at J, with 17 bases in the middle. DNA for the CDR3: TGTGCCAGCAGCGAAACAGGGAGGGGTTGGGAGACCCAGTACTTC. Protein product: CASSETGRGWETQYF.

The rearrangement links TRBV19 to TRBJ2-4; 10 positions match TRBD2. The length of the CDR3 is 18 residues. Germline V gene data show CDR1 as LNHDA and CDR2 as SQIVND (reference sequence). The ends lost 11 bases at V and 1 base at J; junction bases unmatched: 17. The chain's CDR3 is CACTSGRAGRIAKNIQYF. The CDR3 DNA follows: TGTGCCTGTACCAGCGGGAGGGCTGGGAGGATCGCCAAAAACATTCAGTACTTC.

The gene calls are TRBV7-9 and TRBJ1-5; 12 bases line up with TRBD1. V lost 5 bases and J lost 2; bases outside the gene matches: 10. From germline, CDR1 is SEHNR and CDR2 FQNEAQ (reference sequence). The CDR3 is 18 amino acids. CDR3 DNA: TGTGCCAGCAGCACAGGGACAGGGGGCGCGAGGGGCAATCAGCCCCAGCATTTT. Amino acid sequence: CASSTGTGGARGNQPQHF.

The rearrangement uses TRBV29-1 and TRBJ2-1, with 9 bases that match TRBD1. Trimming removed 3 bases from V and 15 bases from J; junction bases left unmatched: 9. Germline V gives CDR1 SQVTM, CDR2 ANQGSEA. The CDR3 contains 12 residues. CDR3 loop: CSVEIPGQGRFF. The CDR3 nucleotides read TGCAGCGTTGAGATCCCGGGACAGGGCCGGTTCTTC.

This clonotype came up once. This clone may be a read error of a much larger clone one base away. The rearrangement uses TRBV7-8 and TRBJ2-4, with TRBD2 matching over 9 bases. V trimming: 10 bases; J trimming: 13 bases; junction bases outside the gene matches: 17. CDR1 is SGHVS and CDR2 is FQNEAQ in the germline V gene. This CDR3 contains 14 residues. CDR3 protein: CATEISGSIYEQYF. The CDR3 DNA is TGTGCCACCGAAATTAGCGGGAGTATCTATGAGCAGTACTTC.

This chain links TRBV7-9 with TRBJ2-1, with D unresolved. Germline values: CDR1 SEHNR, CDR2 FQNEAQ (reference sequence). V gave up 4 bases and J gave up 10 bases, with 17 bases separating them. The CDR3 loop spans 14 amino acids. CDR3 sequence reads: CASSSLLRSSEQFF. The CDR3 nucleotides are TGTGCCAGCAGCTCCCTCCTTAGGAGTTCAGAGCAGTTCTTC.

The V gene is TRBV2, the J gene TRBJ2-3, with D perhaps matching TRBD2 (5 bases). Germline V CDR1 and CDR2: SNHLY, FYNNEI. The CDR3 runs to 15 residues. Trimming pared 3 bases from V and 1 base from J, leaving 11 bases between. The CDR3 DNA is TGTGCCAGCAGTGATACCGGGAAAGGCACAGATACGCAGTATTTT. This translates into CASSDTGKGTDTQYF.

The genes are TRBV20-1 and TRBJ2-4, with a tentative D call TRBD2 (6 bases). The CDR3 spans 17 residues. V shed 3 bases and J shed 0 bases, with 18 bases lying between them. CDR1 and CDR2 (germline): DFQATT, SNEGSKA (reference sequence). The CDR3 loop is CSASGNPSAGAKNIQYF. In DNA, the CDR3 is TGCAGTGCTAGTGGGAACCCTAGCGCCGGAGCCAAAAACATTCAGTACTTC.

In DNA form, the CDR3 reads TGCAGTGCTAGAGGCGTGGGACAGGGCGGCGAAAAACTGTTTTTT. This translates into CSARGVGQGGEKLFF. This chain uses TRBV20-1 with TRBJ1-4; 9 bases align to TRBD1. The CDR3 has 15 residues. The germline V gene has CDR1 DFQATT and CDR2 SNEGSKA (reference sequence). J lost 8 bases, V lost 1 base, and 8 bases had no gene match.

This chain joins TRBV29-1 and TRBJ2-7; the match to TRBD1 covers 7 bases. Unmatched junction bases numbered 6, after V lost 7 bases and J lost 0 bases. CDR1 is SQVTM and CDR2 is ANQGSEA in the germline V gene. The CDR3 totals 13 residues. DNA for the CDR3: TGCAGCGCTACAGGGGCGCGCTCCTACGAGCAGTACTTC. This translates into CSATGARSYEQYF.

The V call is TRBV24-1, the J call TRBJ2-3, with D perhaps being TRBD1 or TRBD2 (5 bases each). Trimming removed 10 bases at V and 0 bases at J, with 10 bases between. The CDR3 has 13 residues. From germline, CDR1 is KGHDR and CDR2 SFDVKD. Here the CDR3 DNA reads TGTGCCACAAGGGACCGAAGCACAGATACGCAGTATTTT. It translates to CATRDRSTDTQYF.

This sequence joins TRBV5-1 and TRBJ2-1; D is tentatively TRBD1 or TRBD2 (5 bases each). V lost 0 bases, J lost 6 bases, and 13 bases lay in between. This CDR3 is built from 15 residues. Germline-derived CDR1 and CDR2 are SGHRS and YFSETQ. In nucleotides, the CDR3 is TGCGCCAGCAGCTTGGCTCTATCGGGGACCAATGAGCAGTTCTTC. Amino acids: CASSLALSGTNEQFF.

The rearrangement joins TRBV27 to TRBJ2-7; a possible D gene is TRBD1 (5 bases). The J call may not be correct, given that the DNA end is closer to TRBJ2-1. Germline values: CDR1 MNHEY, CDR2 SMNVEV (reference sequence). The CDR3 loop spans 13 amino acids. The CDR3 sequence: CASTETALDEQFF. DNA for the CDR3: TGTGCCAGCACAGAGACAGCCCTGGATGAGCAGTTCTTC.

The chain couples TRBV5-1 to TRBJ2-3; 7 bases agree with TRBD1. Per germline, CDR1 SGHRS and CDR2 YFSETQ. V was clipped by 3 bases and J by 1 base; unmatched bases: 8. The CDR3 has 16 amino acids. The CDR3 loop is CASSYQGGRGTDTQYF. CDR3 in DNA: TGCGCCAGCAGCTACCAAGGGGGCAGGGGCACAGATACGCAGTATTTT. Combining the CDR3 with reference TRBV5-1 and TRBJ2-3 gives the whole variable domain KAGVTQTPRYLIKTRGQQVTLSCSPISGHRSVSWYQQTPGQGLQFLFEYFSETQRNKGNFPGRFSGRQFSNSRSEMNVSTLELGDSALYLCASSYQGGRGTDTQYFGPGTRLTVL.

The J gene is TRBJ2-5, the V gene TRBV29-1, with D tentatively TRBD2 (5 bases). The J call may be mistaken, given a closer DNA end match to TRBJ2-1. The CDR3 spans 13 residues. From germline, CDR1 is SQVTM and CDR2 ANQGSEA. CDR3 nucleotide sequence: TGCAGCGTTGGCCGGGGAAACCAAGAGACCCAGTTCTTC. The encoded protein is CSVGRGNQETQFF.

This clonotype was detected a few times. The chain couples TRBV20-1 to TRBJ1-2; 8 nucleotides match TRBD1. The germline gives CDR1 DFQATT, CDR2 SNEGSKA (reference sequence). The CDR3 runs 14 residues. The V segment lost 6 bases and the J segment 4 bases; nucleotides outside the gene matches: 10. Written as DNA, the CDR3 is TGCAGTGCCCAGGGGGCAGGGTGGGGCTATGGCTACACCTTC. Translated: CSAQGAGWGYGYTF.

This clonotype was detected a few times. The CDR3 spells CASSFAQGTEAFF. DNA for the CDR3: TGTGCCAGCAGCTTCGCACAGGGGACTGAAGCTTTCTTT. V and J are TRBV7-9 and TRBJ1-1, with 7 bases that match TRBD1. Losses at the gene ends were 3 bases for V and 5 bases for J; bases not matched to a gene: 3. The CDR3 contains 13 residues. Looked up from germline, CDR1 is SEHNR and CDR2 is FQNEAQ (reference sequence).

CDR3 protein: CASSLESGTLSYEQYF. DNA of the CDR3: TGTGCCAGCAGCTTGGAAAGCGGAACTCTCTCCTATGAGCAGTACTTC. The chain is built from TRBV5-4 and TRBJ2-5; tentative D call: TRBD2 (5 bases). V lost 0 bases and J 11 bases, leaving 23 bases between the germline ends. CDR3 length: 16 residues. Germline V CDR1 and CDR2: SGHNT, YYREEE (reference sequence).

A word on this clonotype: Relative to the germline gene, one junction end is altered; a read error may explain this. The chain employs TRBV7-9 and TRBJ2-7; 9 bases map to TRBD1. The CDR3 runs 15 residues. CDR1 and CDR2 from the germline V gene are SEHNR and FQNEAQ (reference sequence). DNA for the CDR3: TGTGCCAGCAGCTTGGGGGACAGGGACACCTACGGGCAGTACTTC. Its translation: CASSLGDRDTYGQYF.

The chain uses TRBV29-1 and TRBJ2-5; tentatively, D is TRBD1 (5 bases). CDR3 length: 13 residues. Per germline, CDR1 SQVTM and CDR2 ANQGSEA. V lost 5 bases to trimming and J lost 1 base, with 11 bases between them. The CDR3 sequence is CSVLGQIQETQYF. The CDR3 nucleotides are TGCAGCGTTTTGGGGCAGATCCAAGAGACCCAGTACTTC.

The chain recombines TRBV6-1 with TRBJ2-3; 14 positions match TRBD2. V shed 1 base and J 6 bases; nucleotides not matched to a gene: 9. Germline assignment: CDR1 MNHNS and CDR2 SASEGT. The CDR3 is 18 residues long. CDR3 nucleotide sequence: TGTGCCAGCAGTGAAGAAGGACTAGCGGGGGGCCTGAGGGATACGCAGTATTTT. Its translation: CASSEEGLAGGLRDTQYF.

This rearrangement joins TRBV5-1 to TRBJ2-7; the D is unclear. Trimming shortened V by 0 bases and J by 2 bases, and 9 bases separated the two germline ends. CDR1 SGHRS and CDR2 YFSETQ come from the germline V gene. The CDR3 has 14 amino acids. As DNA, the CDR3 is TGCGCCAGCAGCTTGGAAGACCCAACCTACGAGCAGTACTTC. This encodes CASSLEDPTYEQYF.